This TCR beta chain was profiled in a study of long-term antiretroviral therapy in people with HIV. It was version v3.0 of the immunoSEQ assay that was run at survey level. For every sample, sequencing targeted roughly 40,000-55,000 T-cell genomes. Clones were sequenced by immunoSEQ multiplex PCR, and TCRdb holds only the in-frame ones, with some missing. This table has approximately 11,000 clones, about 80% appearing once. Concerning this clone: Its cognate antigen is unknown.

The study's findings and limits: ART-treated samples gained diversity yet remained below transplant donor controls. HIV repertoires spanned narrower CDR3 length ranges than controls. Dominating the repertoire at all time points were the clones that expanded before ART.

The length of the CDR3 is 12 residues. Germline lookup yields CDR1 LNHDA and CDR2 SQIVND (reference sequence). The V end was cut by 7 bases, the J end by 1 base, with 7 bases between. The origin of this receptor is a man between 50 and 59 years old with HIV. This specimen was unsorted PBMCs, taken about 7 years after starting antiretroviral therapy. The chain couples TRBV19 to TRBJ1-1, with D unresolved. DNA for the CDR3: TGTGCCAGTAAGGTGGGGAACACTGAAGCTTTCTTT. Encoded protein: CASKVGNTEAFF.